A selection of T cell receptor beta chains follows, all from one sample in a study of patients and donors after allogeneic stem cell transplantation. TCRdb independently ran MiXCR on the RT-PCR reads; one entry per CDR3 protein. The sample includes about a million distinct CDR3 sequences, 15% to 20% of them seen just once. The sequenced material came from blood, either unsorted or a sorted T cell fraction (not recorded which). The receptors derive from a human donor who was either an allogeneic HSCT recipient or a stem cell or donor lymphocyte infusion donor (not recorded which). It is not recorded whose cells these are; they may come from a transplant donor. Both conserved end residues are part of each CDR3. D genes are given only for firm matches. Some rows mark clone size as missing; the rest say once, few, many or name a class of expanded clone.

size	V	J	D	DNA	CDR3
.	TRBV2	TRBJ2-1	TRBD2	TGTGCCAGCAGTCTAAGCGGGGGGGGGAACAATGAGCAGTTCTTC	CASSLSGGGNNEQFF
.	TRBV24-1	TRBJ2-2	.	TGTGCCACCAGTGATCTCCCCGCCGGGGAGCTGTTTTTT	CATSDLPAGELFF
.	TRBV7-2	TRBJ2-7	.	TGTGCCAGCAGCTTAGTCGTCACGGCCCACTTCTCCTACGAGCAGTACTTC	CASSLVVTAHFSYEQYF
few	TRBV10-3	TRBJ2-2	TRBD2	TGTGCCATCAGTGAGTCCGGGACTAGCGGGACTCGCACCGGGGAGCTGTTTTTT	CAISESGTSGTRTGELFF
few	TRBV15	TRBJ2-2	.	TGTGCCACCAGCAGAGATCTAAGGGCTCTGAGCACCGGGGAGCTGTTTTTT	CATSRDLRALSTGELFF
.	TRBV27	TRBJ2-7	TRBD1	TGTGCCAGCAGTTTATCGGCACTGGACAGGGTACGGGAGCAGTACTTC	CASSLSALDRVREQYF
.	TRBV6-2/TRBV6-3	TRBJ2-7	.	TGTGCCAGCAGGTCATCTGGGGTAGGGTCCCCCTACGAGCAGTACTTC	CASRSSGVGSPYEQYF
few	TRBV28	TRBJ1-6	.	TGTGCCAGCAGTTCGGCAGAGGCAGGTGGATCACCCCTCCACTTT	CASSSAEAGGSPLHF
few	TRBV12-3/TRBV12-4	TRBJ2-2	TRBD2	TGTGCCAGCAGGCCCGGGACTAGCGGGAGTATCACCGGGGAGCTGTTTTTT	CASRPGTSGSITGELFF
.	TRBV7-2	TRBJ1-5	.	TGTGCCAGCAGCTCCCACAGTAATAGCAATCAGCCCCAGCATTTT	CASSSHSNSNQPQHF
.	TRBV29-1	TRBJ2-3	TRBD2	TGCAGCGTTGGGATAGTCAGCGGGGAAGCCACAGATACGCAGTATTTT	CSVGIVSGEATDTQYF
few	TRBV25-1	TRBJ2-7	TRBD1	TGTGCCAGCAACGGACAGGGGTCCTCCTACGAGCAGTACTTC	CASNGQGSSYEQYF
few	TRBV10-3	TRBJ2-6	.	TGTGCCATCACCCCCGGAGGGGTTGGCTCTGGGGCCAACGTCCTGACTTTC	CAITPGGVGSGANVLTF
few	TRBV15	TRBJ1-1	TRBD1	TGTGCCACCTCTAAAGAAGGACAGGGGGACACTGAAGCTTTCTTT	CATSKEGQGDTEAFF
.	TRBV20-1	TRBJ2-7	TRBD2	TGCAGTGCTAAAAGCGGGGGGGACTCCTACGAGCAGTACTTC	CSAKSGGDSYEQYF
.	TRBV20-1	TRBJ1-1	TRBD1	TGCAGTGCTAGACCGGGACAGGGGTGGACTGAAGCTTTCTTT	CSARPGQGWTEAFF
few	TRBV20-1	TRBJ1-3	.	TGCAGTGCTAGTAGCGAGCGGCCTTTCTCTGGAAACACCATATATTTT	CSASSERPFSGNTIYF
few	TRBV9	TRBJ2-2	.	TGTGCCAGCAGCCCCACCTCCGGGACAGCGGGCGGGGAGCTGTTTTTT	CASSPTSGTAGGELFF
.	TRBV5-1	TRBJ2-3	.	TGCGCCAGCAGCTTAAGTCGCCCACAGGGCACAGATACGCAGTATTTT	CASSLSRPQGTDTQYF
many	TRBV12-3/TRBV12-4	TRBJ2-7	.	TGTGCCAGCAGTCCCACGGGACAAACCTACGAGCAGTACTTC	CASSPTGQTYEQYF
.	TRBV5-6	TRBJ2-1	.	TGTGCCAGCAGCTTGGCCGGCGGTGGGGCAATGATGCAGTTCTTC	CASSLAGGGAMMQFF
.	TRBV7-2	TRBJ2-3	TRBD2	TGTGCCAGCAGCTCTACCGGGACTAGGGGAGATACGCAGTATTTT	CASSSTGTRGDTQYF
.	TRBV20-1	TRBJ1-2	TRBD1	TGCAGTGCTGAGGAGGACAGGGGGCTTGGCTACACCTTC	CSAEEDRGLGYTF
.	TRBV5-5	TRBJ2-4	TRBD2	TGTGCCAGCAGCCTCGGACTAGCGGGGACCGCCAAAAACATTCAGTACTTC	CASSLGLAGTAKNIQYF
.	TRBV20-1	TRBJ1-5	.	TGCAGTGCTAGAGATCGCAGGTCGGGGAATCAGCCCCAGCATTTT	CSARDRRSGNQPQHF
.	TRBV27	TRBJ2-3	.	TGTGCCAGCAGTCCACTAGAGGAAGATACGCAGTATTTT	CASSPLEEDTQYF
few	TRBV12-3/TRBV12-4	TRBJ2-3	TRBD1	TGTGCCAGCAGTTTCCGACAGGGGCACTCAGATACGCAGTATTTT	CASSFRQGHSDTQYF
.	TRBV12-3/TRBV12-4	TRBJ1-5	TRBD1	TGTGCCAGCAGTCCCGGACAGGGGTCTTATAGCAATCAGCCCCAGCATTTT	CASSPGQGSYSNQPQHF
few	TRBV29-1	TRBJ2-7	.	TGCAGCGTTGAGTTGCTCCGGGGCTCCGAGCAGTACTTC	CSVELLRGSEQYF
.	TRBV12-3/TRBV12-4	TRBJ1-5	.	TGTGCCAGCAGTTTCGCTGGGGTTAGGGATCAGCCCCAGCATTTT	CASSFAGVRDQPQHF
.	TRBV2	TRBJ2-1	TRBD2	TGTGCCAGGGAAAGCAAGCGGGGTTCTGGCAATGAGCAGTTCTTC	CARESKRGSGNEQFF
.	TRBV15	TRBJ2-7	.	TGTGCCACCAGCAGAATGAAGTCCTACAGGGACGAGCAGTACTTC	CATSRMKSYRDEQYF
.	TRBV6-1	TRBJ2-5	.	TGTGCCAGCAGTGAAGGGAGGGGATCCCAAGAGACCCAGTACTTC	CASSEGRGSQETQYF
few	TRBV6-1	TRBJ2-7	.	TGTGCCAGCATAGACCCAACCTACGAGCAGTACTTC	CASIDPTYEQYF
.	TRBV6-1	TRBJ1-6	TRBD1	TGTGCCAGCAGTCTAAGACAGGGCTCGAATTCACCCCTCCACTTT	CASSLRQGSNSPLHF
few	TRBV6-1	TRBJ1-1	.	TGTGCCAGCATCACTGCGCCGTCCATGAACACTGAAGCTTTCTTT	CASITAPSMNTEAFF
many	TRBV20-1	TRBJ2-1	.	TGCAGTGCTAGAGATGAGTCTAGGCGGAATGAGCAGTTCTTC	CSARDESRRNEQFF
.	TRBV5-5	TRBJ1-2	.	TGTGCCAGCAGCCCGACTAGCCAGTCCTTTCTTGATGGCTACACCTTC	CASSPTSQSFLDGYTF
.	TRBV12-3/TRBV12-4	TRBJ2-3	.	TGTGCCAGCAACCTGGGGGGCGGGGGATCGGATACGCAGTATTTT	CASNLGGGGSDTQYF
few	TRBV28	TRBJ2-1	.	TGTGCCAGCAGCGGGGTTAGCTCCTACAATGAGCAGTTCTTC	CASSGVSSYNEQFF
.	TRBV10-3	TRBJ2-3	.	TGTGCCATCACCGAGGGACCTTCTAGCACAGATACGCAGTATTTT	CAITEGPSSTDTQYF
few	TRBV6-5	TRBJ1-5	.	TGTGCCAGCAGTTACACCGTATCAGAGCAGCCCCAGCATTTT	CASSYTVSEQPQHF
many	TRBV12-3/TRBV12-4	TRBJ2-7	.	TGTGCCAGCAGTTTAAGCGGAAACTACGAGCAGTACTTC	CASSLSGNYEQYF
.	TRBV12-3/TRBV12-4	TRBJ1-1	.	TGTGCCAGCAGTATACAGGAGAACACTGAAGCTTTCTTT	CASSIQENTEAFF
.	TRBV24-1	TRBJ2-3	TRBD1	TGTGCCACCAGTGATCCCTTCCCTGACAGGGGGCCCACAGATACGCAGTATTTT	CATSDPFPDRGPTDTQYF
few	TRBV20-1	TRBJ2-3	.	TGCAGTGCTGGCTGGGGGACGGTACAGTCCACAGATACGCAGTATTTT	CSAGWGTVQSTDTQYF
few	TRBV4-3	TRBJ2-7	.	TGCGCCAGCAGCCAAGGAAAGGACGGCCGCTCCTACGAGCAGTACTTC	CASSQGKDGRSYEQYF
.	TRBV5-1	TRBJ1-4	.	TGCGCCAGCAGCCGGGACTCATCTAATGAAAAACTGTTTTTT	CASSRDSSNEKLFF
.	TRBV4-3	TRBJ2-7	.	TGCGCCAGCAGCGGAGGCGGGAAAGAGCAGTACTTC	CASSGGGKEQYF
few	TRBV9	TRBJ1-2	.	TGTGCCAGCAGCGTAGTACCGGCACCGGCGGGCTATGGCTACACCTTC	CASSVVPAPAGYGYTF
few	TRBV18	TRBJ2-2	.	TGTGCCAGCTCACCAAGGACGCGAACCGGGGAGCTGTTTTTT	CASSPRTRTGELFF
few	TRBV2	TRBJ1-1	.	TGTGCCAGCAGTGGCTGGAACACTGAAGCTTTCTTT	CASSGWNTEAFF
.	TRBV5-1	TRBJ2-3	.	TGCGCCAGCAGCATCCGGGGCGACACAGATACGCAGTATTTT	CASSIRGDTDTQYF
few	TRBV28	TRBJ2-5	.	TGTGCCAGCAGTCAGATGCGGGGGCGCGACCAAGAGACCCAGTACTTC	CASSQMRGRDQETQYF
.	TRBV4-1	TRBJ2-7	TRBD2	TGCGCCAGCAGCCAAGTCTGGCGGGAGACCAACGAGCAGTACTTC	CASSQVWRETNEQYF
.	TRBV15	TRBJ1-4	TRBD1	TGTGCCACCAGAAACAGGGGTCGAAATGAAAAACTGTTTTTT	CATRNRGRNEKLFF
few	TRBV15	TRBJ2-7	.	TGTGCCACCAGCAGCCCGTTTAATGGGGGGTACGAGCAGTACTTC	CATSSPFNGGYEQYF
.	TRBV5-5	TRBJ2-7	.	TGTGCCAGCAGCATACCGGGACGGGTATACGAGCAGTACTTC	CASSIPGRVYEQYF
once	TRBV12-3/TRBV12-4	TRBJ1-2	TRBD1	TGTGCCAGCAGTTGGGACAGCCCTAACTATGGCTACACCTTC	CASSWDSPNYGYTF
few	TRBV12-3/TRBV12-4	TRBJ1-3	.	TGTGCCAGCAGTTTCGGTATTCCGGAAGTAAGGGGAGCTGGAAACACCATATATTTT	CASSFGIPEVRGAGNTIYF